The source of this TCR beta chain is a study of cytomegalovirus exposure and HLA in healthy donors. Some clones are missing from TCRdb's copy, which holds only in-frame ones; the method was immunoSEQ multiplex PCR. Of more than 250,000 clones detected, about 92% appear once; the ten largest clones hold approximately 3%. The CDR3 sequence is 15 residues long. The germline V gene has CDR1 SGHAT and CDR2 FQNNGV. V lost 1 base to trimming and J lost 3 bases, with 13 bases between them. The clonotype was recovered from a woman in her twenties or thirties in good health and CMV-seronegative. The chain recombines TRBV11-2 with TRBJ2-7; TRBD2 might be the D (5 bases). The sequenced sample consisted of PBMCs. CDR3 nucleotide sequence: TGTGCCAGCAGCTTAGGGGTTAGCGCGAACTACGAGCAGTACTTC. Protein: CASSLGVSANYEQYF.